The 21 T cell receptor beta chains in this list originate from one sample, sequenced in a study of blood T cells in healthy people across ages. A second PCR, run for about 7 to 11 cycles, used a sample-barcoded 5' primer plus a J-beta primer mix. TCRdb re-called the 5' RACE reads through MiXCR, storing one row per CDR3 protein. The sample shows 750,000 to 950,000 distinct CDR3 sequences, roughly 26% of them seen only once. The same specimen was also included in a second study, on T cells of mothers and their children.

Sequencing was carried out using blood. These receptors came from a boy aged 10-17 years in good health.

This clonotype was recorded a few times. The J gene is TRBJ2-5, the V gene TRBV4-1, with D possibly being TRBD1 (7 bases). Germline V lookup: CDR1 MGHRA, CDR2 YSYEKL. Trimming removed 0 bases at V and 2 bases at J, with 16 bases between. The CDR3 runs 17 residues. The CDR3 loop is CASSQDGGRGLQETQYF. Here the CDR3 DNA reads TGCGCCAGCAGCCAAGACGGGGGCAGGGGGTTACAAGAGACCCAGTACTTC.

This clonotype was detected a few times. The V gene is TRBV12-3 or TRBV12-4, the J gene TRBJ2-1; D ambiguous. Between the trimmed V and J ends, which lost 3 bases and 8 bases, there was a span of 17 bases. This CDR3 spans 15 amino acids. The CDR3 loop reads CASSFPHDPVDEQFF. CDR3 DNA sequence: TGTGCCAGCAGTTTTCCCCACGACCCGGTCGATGAGCAGTTCTTC.

On this clonotype: The junction and the germline gene differ at one end; a read error may be behind it. This chain joins TRBV29-1 and TRBJ1-4; D is ambiguous. This CDR3 has 15 amino acids. The germline V gene encodes CDR1 SQVTM and CDR2 ANQGSEA. CDR3 sequence: CSVVEDTLFSEELFF. CDR3 DNA sequence: TGCAGCGTTGTTGAAGACACCCTCTTTTCTGAAGAACTGTTTTTT.

This clonotype appeared once. The chain combines TRBV30 with TRBJ1-2; 7 bases are shared with TRBD1. CDR3 size: 14 residues. Germline loops: CDR1 GTSNPN, CDR2 SVGIG (reference sequence). The V segment lost 5 bases and the J segment 0 bases; nucleotides outside the gene matches: 6. This CDR3 reads CAWQRTGTNYGYTF. The CDR3 DNA reads as TGTGCCTGGCAACGGACAGGAACTAACTATGGCTACACCTTC. Together with reference TRBV30 and TRBJ1-2, the CDR3 gives the full variable domain: SQTIHQWPATLVQPVGSPLSLECTVEGTSNPNLYWYRQAAGRGLQLLFYSVGIGQISSEVPQNLSASRPQDRQFILSSKKLLLSDSGFYLCAWQRTGTNYGYTFGSGTRLTVV.

The rearrangement links TRBV12-5 to TRBJ1-3, with a tentative D call TRBD1 (6 bases). The CDR3 runs 15 residues. The ends were cut back, 5 bases at V and 2 bases at J, with 13 bases in the middle. CDR1 is LGHNT, CDR2 FRNRAP, per germline. The CDR3 DNA follows: TGTGCTAGTGGTCCCTGGACAGCTGCTGGAAACACCATATATTTT. Its translation: CASGPWTAAGNTIYF.

This sequence joins TRBV5-1 and TRBJ2-7; D gene unclear. The V gene lost 7 bases and the J gene lost 3 bases, with 20 bases spanning the gap. In germline, CDR1 is SGHRS, CDR2 YFSETQ. The CDR3 totals 15 residues. CDR3 nucleotide sequence: TGCGCCAGCGGACCTCACGGTAGTCAGATCTACGAGCAGTACTTC. Amino acid sequence: CASGPHGSQIYEQYF.

The CDR3 coding sequence is TGTGCCAGCAGTGACTCGGGACAGGGGGCGGGTAATGAGCAGTTCTTC. This sequence encodes CASSDSGQGAGNEQFF. The chain links TRBV6-4 to TRBJ2-1; 12 bases agree with TRBD1. The CDR3 contains 16 residues. Germline V gives CDR1 MRHNA, CDR2 SNTAGT. V lost 0 bases, J lost 7 bases, and 4 bases stayed unmatched.

This clonotype was seen more than once but under ten times. This sequence joins TRBV11-1 and TRBJ2-3; 14 nucleotides line up with TRBD2. The germline gives CDR1 SGHAT, CDR2 FQDESV (reference sequence). This CDR3 comprises 18 residues. The V and J ends lost 0 bases and 5 bases, in that order; junction bases with no gene match: 7. The CDR3 loop is CASSLAGTSGGVEDTQYF. The DNA of the CDR3 is TGTGCCAGCAGCTTAGCGGGGACTAGCGGGGGCGTCGAAGATACGCAGTATTTT.

This chain links TRBV10-1 with TRBJ2-5, with TRBD1 as a possible D gene (5 bases). CDR3 size: 15 residues. Germline CDR1 reads WNHNN; CDR2 reads SYGVQD (reference sequence). Trimming removed 0 bases from V and 1 base from J, with 9 bases in between. The CDR3 region is CASSESKGFQETQYF. The CDR3 coding sequence is TGCGCCAGCAGTGAGTCGAAGGGGTTCCAAGAGACCCAGTACTTC.

The chain couples TRBV27 to TRBJ1-6; 10 nucleotides align to TRBD1. This CDR3 has 16 amino acids. The ends lost 5 bases at V and 6 bases at J; junction bases unmatched: 7. CDR1 and CDR2 (germline): MNHEY, SMNVEV (reference sequence). CDR3 sequence reads: CASSPGQGEGNSPLHF. The CDR3 DNA sequence: TGTGCCAGCAGTCCCGGACAGGGGGAGGGTAATTCACCCCTCCACTTT.

The sample holds many counts of this clonotype. The V gene is TRBV7-2, the J gene TRBJ2-5; the match to TRBD1 covers 9 bases. Losses at the gene ends were 5 bases for V and 6 bases for J; bases not matched to a gene: 4. Germline lookup yields CDR1 SGHTA and CDR2 FQGNSA. CDR3 length: 13 amino acids. The CDR3 DNA reads TGTGCCAGCAGCCCAGGACAGGGGAAGACCCAGTACTTC. Its translation: CASSPGQGKTQYF. Together with reference TRBV7-2 and TRBJ2-5, the CDR3 gives the full variable domain: GAGVSQSPSNKVTEKGKDVELRCDPISGHTALYWYRQSLGQGLEFLIYFQGNSAPDKSGLPSDRFSAERTGGSVSTLTIQRTQQEDSAVYLCASSPGQGKTQYFGPGTRLLVL.

The chain recombines TRBV10-3 with TRBJ2-5; 7 positions match TRBD1. The J call is uncertain, as TRBJ2-7 better fits the DNA end. The germline CDR1 and CDR2 sequences are ENHRY and SYGVKD. The CDR3 loop spans 15 amino acids. The CDR3 sequence: CAITPGTEDSSEQYF. The DNA for the CDR3 is TGTGCCATCACCCCCGGGACAGAGGATAGCTCCGAGCAGTACTTC.

The table lists this clonotype with a few counts. The chain recombines TRBV2 with TRBJ2-7; 10 positions agree with TRBD1. The ends lost 6 bases at V and 2 bases at J; junction bases unmatched: 4. The CDR3 is 14 amino acids. In germline, CDR1 is SNHLY, CDR2 FYNNEI. CDR3 coding DNA: TGTGCCAGCAGGACAGGGGGCGCTCCCTACGAGCAGTACTTC. It encodes CASRTGGAPYEQYF.

This clonotype was counted only a few times. The V gene is TRBV11-1, the J gene TRBJ2-5; a possible D gene is TRBD1 (8 bases). The J call may not be correct, given that the DNA end is closer to TRBJ2-1. This CDR3 is 15 amino acids long. Germline loops: CDR1 SGHAT, CDR2 FQDESV (reference sequence). CDR3: CASTERDRTYNEQFF. The CDR3 DNA reads as TGTGCCAGCACTGAGCGGGACAGGACCTACAATGAGCAGTTCTTC.

This sequence joins TRBV20-1 and TRBJ2-1; TRBD1 might be the D (5 bases). This CDR3 is built from 13 residues. From germline, CDR1 is DFQATT and CDR2 SNEGSKA (reference sequence). V lost 5 bases and J lost 4, with 12 bases in between. The CDR3: CSAPGTGYNEQFF. DNA for the CDR3: TGCAGTGCTCCCGGCACAGGTTACAATGAGCAGTTCTTC.

This clonotype was seen a few times. The rearrangement uses TRBV6-5 and TRBJ2-7, with D uncertain. This CDR3 contains 14 residues. Trimming left V 3 bases short and J 2 bases short, with 11 bases between. In germline, CDR1 is MNHEY, CDR2 SVGAGI. The chain's CDR3 is CASSYSDTTYEQYF. In DNA, the CDR3 is TGTGCCAGCAGTTATTCCGACACTACCTACGAGCAGTACTTC.

The genes are TRBV3-1 and TRBJ1-2; the match to TRBD1 covers 10 bases. Trimming removed 1 base from V and 8 bases from J; junction bases left unmatched: 4. Germline V lookup: CDR1 LGHDT, CDR2 YNNKEL (reference sequence). CDR3 length: 14 amino acids. DNA for the CDR3: TGTGCCAGCAGCCAAGGTGGACAGGGGGACGGCTACACCTTC. It translates to CASSQGGQGDGYTF.

The gene calls are TRBV12-3 or TRBV12-4 and TRBJ2-1; D unclear. Trimming took off 6 bases at V and 1 base at J, with 10 bases between the two ends. This CDR3 contains 14 residues. The CDR3 region is CASRDERSYNEQFF. The CDR3 nucleotides read TGTGCCAGCAGGGATGAGAGGTCCTACAATGAGCAGTTCTTC.

J is TRBJ1-6 and V is TRBV3-1, with D unresolved. V lost 3 bases and J lost 4, with 4 bases in between. Germline CDR1 is LGHDT and CDR2 is YNNKEL (reference sequence). There are 13 residues in the CDR3. The CDR3 nucleotides are TGTGCCAGCAGCCAGCCTTATAATTCACCCCTCCACTTT. As protein: CASSQPYNSPLHF. The variable domain in full, with the rest retrieved from reference TRBV3-1 and TRBJ1-6, is DTAVSQTPKYLVTQMGNDKSIKCEQNLGHDTMYWYKQDSKKFLKIMFSYNNKELIINETVPNRFSPKSPDKAHLNLHINSLELGDSAVYFCASSQPYNSPLHFGNGTRLTVT.

This clonotype was detected a few times. The rearrangement joins TRBV2 to TRBJ2-5; 9 nucleotides align to TRBD1. Per the germline V gene, CDR1 is SNHLY and CDR2 is FYNNEI. There are 15 residues in the CDR3. The J segment lost 4 bases and the V segment lost 4 bases, leaving 7 bases of the junction unmatched. CDR3 coding DNA: TGTGCCAGCAGTGTGGGACAGGGAAGTCGAGAGACCCAGTACTTC. Its protein product is CASSVGQGSRETQYF.

In this sample, this clonotype turned up a few times. The chain combines TRBV6-2 or TRBV6-3 with TRBJ2-2; 13 nucleotides match TRBD2. V shed 6 bases and J 5 bases; nucleotides not matched to a gene: 3. Germline CDR1 MNHEY, CDR2 SVGEGT. The CDR3 contains 15 residues. The CDR3 sequence is CASSWTSGGTGELFF. For the CDR3, the DNA is TGTGCCAGCAGCTGGACTAGCGGGGGTACCGGGGAGCTGTTTTTT.